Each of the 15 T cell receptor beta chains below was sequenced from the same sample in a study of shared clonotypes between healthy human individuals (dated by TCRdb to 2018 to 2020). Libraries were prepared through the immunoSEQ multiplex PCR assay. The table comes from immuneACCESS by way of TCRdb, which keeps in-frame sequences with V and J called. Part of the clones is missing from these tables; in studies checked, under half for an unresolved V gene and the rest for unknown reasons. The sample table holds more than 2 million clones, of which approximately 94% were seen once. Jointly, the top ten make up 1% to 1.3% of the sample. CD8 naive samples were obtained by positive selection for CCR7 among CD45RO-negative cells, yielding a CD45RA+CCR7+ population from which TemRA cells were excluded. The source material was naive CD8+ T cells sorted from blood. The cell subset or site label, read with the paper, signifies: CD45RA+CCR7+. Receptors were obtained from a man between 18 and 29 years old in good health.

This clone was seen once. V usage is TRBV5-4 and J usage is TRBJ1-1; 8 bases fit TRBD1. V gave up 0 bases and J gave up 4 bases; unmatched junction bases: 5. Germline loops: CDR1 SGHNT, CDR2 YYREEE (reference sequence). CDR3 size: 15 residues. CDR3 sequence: CASSLDAGGGTEAFF. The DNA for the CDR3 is TGTGCCAGCAGCTTGGACGCAGGGGGCGGCACTGAAGCTTTCTTT.

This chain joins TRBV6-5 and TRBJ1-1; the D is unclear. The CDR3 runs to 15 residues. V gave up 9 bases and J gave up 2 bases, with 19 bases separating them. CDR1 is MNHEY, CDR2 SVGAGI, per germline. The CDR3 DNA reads TGTGCCAGTAGGTACGACGAGCGGTATAACACTGAAGCTTTCTTT. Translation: CASRYDERYNTEAFF.

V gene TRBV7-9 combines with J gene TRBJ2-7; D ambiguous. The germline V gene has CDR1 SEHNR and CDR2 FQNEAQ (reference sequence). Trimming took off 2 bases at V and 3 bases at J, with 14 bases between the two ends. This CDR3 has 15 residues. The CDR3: CASSLLGINDYEQYF. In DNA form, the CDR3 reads TGTGCCAGCAGCTTACTAGGGATCAACGACTACGAGCAGTACTTC. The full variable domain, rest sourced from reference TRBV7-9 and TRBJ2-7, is DTGVSQNPRHKITKRGQNVTFRCDPISEHNRLYWYRQTLGQGPEFLTYFQNEAQLEKSRLLSDRFSAERPKGSFSTLEIQRTEQGDSAMYLCASSLLGINDYEQYFGPGTRLTVT.

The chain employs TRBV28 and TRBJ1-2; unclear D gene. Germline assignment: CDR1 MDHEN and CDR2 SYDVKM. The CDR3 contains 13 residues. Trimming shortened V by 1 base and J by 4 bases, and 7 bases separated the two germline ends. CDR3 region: CASSLSTTYGYTF. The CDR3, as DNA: TGTGCCAGCAGTTTATCGACAACCTATGGCTACACCTTC.

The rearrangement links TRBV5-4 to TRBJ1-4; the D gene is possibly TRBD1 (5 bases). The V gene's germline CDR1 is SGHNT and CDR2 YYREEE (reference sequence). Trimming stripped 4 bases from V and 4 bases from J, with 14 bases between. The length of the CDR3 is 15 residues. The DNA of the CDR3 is TGTGCCAGCAGCACGCCGACAGATAGTAATGAAAAACTGTTTTTT. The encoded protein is CASSTPTDSNEKLFF.

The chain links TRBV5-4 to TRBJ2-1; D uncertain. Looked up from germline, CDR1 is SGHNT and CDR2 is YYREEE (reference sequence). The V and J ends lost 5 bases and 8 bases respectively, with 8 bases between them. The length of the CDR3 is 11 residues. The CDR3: CASRSLDEQFF. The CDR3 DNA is TGTGCCAGCAGGTCACTCGATGAGCAGTTCTTC.

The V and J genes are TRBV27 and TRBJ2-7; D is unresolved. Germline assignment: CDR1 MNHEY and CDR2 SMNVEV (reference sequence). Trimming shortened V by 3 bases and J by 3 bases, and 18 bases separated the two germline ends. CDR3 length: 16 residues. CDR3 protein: CASSFSYGPKVYEQYF. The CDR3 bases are TGTGCCAGCAGTTTCTCTTACGGGCCAAAGGTCTACGAGCAGTACTTC.

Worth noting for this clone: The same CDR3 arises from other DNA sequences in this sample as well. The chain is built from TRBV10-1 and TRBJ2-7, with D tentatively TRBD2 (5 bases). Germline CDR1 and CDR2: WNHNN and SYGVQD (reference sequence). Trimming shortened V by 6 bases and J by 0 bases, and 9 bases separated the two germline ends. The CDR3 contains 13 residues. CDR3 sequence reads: CASSGGSSYEQYF. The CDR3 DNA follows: TGCGCCAGCAGCGGAGGTAGCTCCTACGAGCAGTACTTC.

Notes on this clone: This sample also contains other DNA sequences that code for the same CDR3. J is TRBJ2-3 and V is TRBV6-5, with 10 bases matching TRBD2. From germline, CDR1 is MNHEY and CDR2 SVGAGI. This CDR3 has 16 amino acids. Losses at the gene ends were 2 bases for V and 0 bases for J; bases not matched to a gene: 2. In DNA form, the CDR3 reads TGTGCCAGCAGTTACGCTAGCGGGGGTAGCACAGATACGCAGTATTTT. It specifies CASSYASGGSTDTQYF.

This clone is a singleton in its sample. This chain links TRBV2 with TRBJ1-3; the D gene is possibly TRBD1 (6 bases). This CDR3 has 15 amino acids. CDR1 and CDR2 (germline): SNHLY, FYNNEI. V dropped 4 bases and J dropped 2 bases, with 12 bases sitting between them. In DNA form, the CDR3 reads TGTGCCAGCAGTGGTCTTGGGGGGCCTGGAAACACCATATATTTT. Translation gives CASSGLGGPGNTIYF. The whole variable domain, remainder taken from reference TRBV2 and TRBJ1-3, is EPEVTQTPSHQVTQMGQEVILRCVPISNHLYFYWYRQILGQKVEFLVSFYNNEISEKSEIFDDQFSVERPDGSNFTLKIRSTKLEDSAMYFCASSGLGGPGNTIYFGEGSWLTVV.

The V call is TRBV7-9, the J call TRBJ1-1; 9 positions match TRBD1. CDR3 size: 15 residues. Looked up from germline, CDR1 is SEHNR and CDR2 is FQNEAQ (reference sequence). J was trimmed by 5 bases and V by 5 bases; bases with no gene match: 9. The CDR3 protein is CASSQNRGQWTEAFF. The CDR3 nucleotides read TGTGCCAGCAGCCAGAACAGGGGGCAATGGACTGAAGCTTTCTTT.

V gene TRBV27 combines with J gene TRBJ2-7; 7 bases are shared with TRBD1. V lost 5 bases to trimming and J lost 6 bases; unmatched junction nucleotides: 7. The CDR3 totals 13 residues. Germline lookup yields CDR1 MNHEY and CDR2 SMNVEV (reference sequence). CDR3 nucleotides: TGTGCCAGCAGTCCGACAGGGAGCCTCGAGCAGTACTTC. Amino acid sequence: CASSPTGSLEQYF.

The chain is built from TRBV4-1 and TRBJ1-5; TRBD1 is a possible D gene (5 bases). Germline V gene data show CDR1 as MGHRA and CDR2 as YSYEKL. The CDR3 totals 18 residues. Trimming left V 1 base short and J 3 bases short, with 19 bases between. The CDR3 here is CASSQVTGRAGINQPQHF. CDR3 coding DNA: TGCGCCAGCAGCCAAGTGACTGGACGGGCAGGGATCAATCAGCCCCAGCATTTT.

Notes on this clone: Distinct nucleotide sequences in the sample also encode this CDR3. CDR3 amino acids: CASSYLAENTGELFF. In DNA, the CDR3 is TGTGCCAGCAGTTATCTAGCTGAGAACACCGGGGAGCTGTTTTTT. This chain connects TRBV6-5 to TRBJ2-2; possible D gene TRBD2, 5 bases. Germline loops: CDR1 MNHEY, CDR2 SVGAGI. The CDR3 is 15 residues long. With 3 bases removed from V and 1 base from J, the gap between germline ends came to 9 bases.

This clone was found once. CDR3 nucleotide sequence: TGTGCCAGCAGCTTAACGGGGAACTCCGAGCAGTACTTC. It specifies CASSLTGNSEQYF. The chain carries TRBV7-3 and TRBJ2-5; D remains ambiguous. The end of the DNA fits TRBJ2-7 better, so the J call may be wrong. The CDR3 sequence is 13 residues long. Germline CDR1 and CDR2: SGHTA and FQGTGA.